These 8 T cell receptor beta chains were all obtained from the same sample, sequenced in a study of response to subunit inactivated influenza vaccine. TCRdb re-analysed the RT-PCR reads in MiXCR, keeping a single row per CDR3 protein. The data hold approximately 530,000 distinct CDR3 sequences, with 6.5% to 8% observed a single time. The sample in question was PBMCs from blood, obtained roughly 24 months after vaccination. These receptors were collected from a man between 50 and 75 years old who received an inactivated influenza vaccine.

The chain links TRBV20-1 to TRBJ2-7; D not certain. Per the germline V gene, CDR1 is DFQATT and CDR2 is SNEGSKA (reference sequence). V was pared by 2 bases and J by 2 bases, with 13 bases between. The length of the CDR3 is 14 residues. The CDR3 nucleotides read TGCAGTGCTAGATTGCGGACCGAAGCCTACGAGCAGTACTTC. Amino acid sequence: CSARLRTEAYEQYF.

This clonotype was seen repeatedly, ten times or more. The chain links TRBV6-2 or TRBV6-3 to TRBJ2-1; tentative D call: TRBD2 (6 bases). The CDR3 loop spans 11 amino acids. Germline-derived CDR1 and CDR2 are MNHEY and SVGEGT. V was cut by 11 bases and J by 4 bases, with 9 bases left in between. CDR3 amino acids: CAASGYNEQFF. The DNA of the CDR3 is TGTGCCGCAAGCGGGTACAATGAGCAGTTCTTC.

The rearrangement joins TRBV6-5 to TRBJ1-2, with 7 bases lining up with TRBD1. Germline assignment: CDR1 MNHEY and CDR2 SVGAGI. J lost 5 bases, V lost 2 bases, and 5 bases had no gene match. CDR3 size: 14 residues. In DNA form, the CDR3 reads TGTGCCAGCAGTTACACCGGGACAGTTTATGGCTACACCTTC. This sequence encodes CASSYTGTVYGYTF.

The chain is built from TRBV6-6 and TRBJ1-6; 8 nucleotides agree with TRBD1. CDR1 is MNHNY and CDR2 is SVGAGI in the germline V gene (reference sequence). CDR3 size: 12 residues. J lost 9 bases, V lost 7 bases, and 2 bases had no gene match. CDR3 in amino acids: CASTTGGSPLHF. CDR3 nucleotide sequence: TGTGCCAGCACAACAGGGGGTTCACCCCTCCACTTT.

This clonotype occurred a few times. This chain uses TRBV3-1 with TRBJ2-2, with D uncertain. CDR1 and CDR2 (germline): LGHDT, YNNKEL (reference sequence). Trimming stripped 3 bases from V and 1 base from J, with 6 bases between. The CDR3 is 14 amino acids. The CDR3 DNA reads TGTGCCAGCAGCCACGCGGTGAACACCGGGGAGCTGTTTTTT. Its protein is CASSHAVNTGELFF. The whole variable domain, filled in from reference TRBV3-1 and TRBJ2-2, reads DTAVSQTPKYLVTQMGNDKSIKCEQNLGHDTMYWYKQDSKKFLKIMFSYNNKELIINETVPNRFSPKSPDKAHLNLHINSLELGDSAVYFCASSHAVNTGELFFGEGSRLTVL.

There are many counts of this clonotype. The CDR3 nucleotides read TGTGCCAGCAGCCATTTCTCCTACGAGCAGTACTTC. Its translation is CASSHFSYEQYF. The V and J genes are TRBV3-1 and TRBJ2-7; D remains unclear. The V end lost 3 bases, the J end lost 0 bases, and 3 bases lay between the germline ends. This CDR3 has 12 residues. Germline CDR1 LGHDT, CDR2 YNNKEL (reference sequence).

The J gene is TRBJ2-4, the V gene TRBV9, with D possibly matching TRBD2 (5 bases). CDR1 is SGDLS and CDR2 is YYNGEE in the germline V gene. The CDR3 length is 15 residues. V lost 0 bases and J 3 bases, leaving 10 bases between the germline ends. The CDR3 sequence is CASSVAGFGKNIQYF. CDR3 bases: TGTGCCAGCAGCGTAGCGGGGTTTGGCAAAAACATTCAGTACTTC.

J is TRBJ2-5 and V is TRBV12-3 or TRBV12-4; D is perhaps TRBD1 (5 bases). The CDR3 has 13 amino acids. V gave up 6 bases and J gave up 5 bases, with 13 bases separating them. CDR3 region: CASRPQGVETQYF. For the CDR3, the DNA is TGTGCCAGCAGGCCCCAGGGTGTGGAGACCCAGTACTTC.